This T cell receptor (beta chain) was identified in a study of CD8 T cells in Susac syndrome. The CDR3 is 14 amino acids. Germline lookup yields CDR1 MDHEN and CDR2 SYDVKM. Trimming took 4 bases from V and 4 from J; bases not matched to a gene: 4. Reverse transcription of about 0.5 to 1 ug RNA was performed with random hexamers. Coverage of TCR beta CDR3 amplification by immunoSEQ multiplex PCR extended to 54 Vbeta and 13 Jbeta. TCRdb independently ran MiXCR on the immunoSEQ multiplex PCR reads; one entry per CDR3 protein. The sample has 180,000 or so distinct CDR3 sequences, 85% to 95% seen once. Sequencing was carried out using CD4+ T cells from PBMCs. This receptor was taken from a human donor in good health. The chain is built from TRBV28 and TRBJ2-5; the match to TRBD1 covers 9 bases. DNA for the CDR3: TGTGCCAGCAGTTCCCTGGACAGGGGAGAGACCCAGTACTTC. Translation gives CASSSLDRGETQYF.